Following are 5 T cell receptor beta chains from one sample sequenced in a study. In TCRdb, the 5' RACE reads were re-called with MiXCR into one record per CDR3 protein. The data hold about 42,000 distinct CDR3 sequences, with approximately 30% observed a single time. Sample: tumor-infiltrating memory CD4+ T cells sorted from the breast tumor. Subset of the sample: memory CD4+ T cells, CD4+CD45RO+CD25-. Every receptor here comes from a female donor with breast cancer.

The CDR3 bases are TGTGCCAGCAGAAGCGGGGTTGGGTACAATGAGCAGTTCTTC. It specifies CASRSGVGYNEQFF. This chain links TRBV27 with TRBJ2-1; 7 bases are shared with TRBD2. The CDR3 has 14 residues. Germline V CDR1 and CDR2: MNHEY, SMNVEV (reference sequence). J was trimmed by 4 bases and V by 6 bases; bases with no gene match: 6.

The chain carries TRBV20-1 and TRBJ2-5; the match to TRBD2 covers 8 bases. This CDR3 spans 13 amino acids. V was clipped by 3 bases and J by 4 bases; unmatched bases: 4. Germline CDR1 is DFQATT and CDR2 is SNEGSKA (reference sequence). CDR3 DNA sequence: TGCAGTGCTAGCCAACGGGGGGGAGAGACCCAGTACTTC. Residues: CSASQRGGETQYF.

This clonotype was detected only a few times. The chain uses TRBV29-1 and TRBJ2-2; 11 bases match TRBD2. V gave up 4 bases and J gave up 7 bases; unmatched junction bases: 8. The CDR3 is 15 amino acids. Germline-derived CDR1 and CDR2 are SQVTM and ANQGSEA. The CDR3 DNA is TGCAGCGTTGTTCGGCTAGCGGGAGGTTTCGGGGAGCTGTTTTTT. It codes for CSVVRLAGGFGELFF.

The chain employs TRBV20-1 and TRBJ1-2; D call uncertain. This CDR3 has 12 residues. Germline V CDR1 and CDR2: DFQATT, SNEGSKA (reference sequence). V was pared by 0 bases and J by 4 bases, with 6 bases between. For the CDR3, the DNA is TGCAGTGCTAGAGAAGTGGGCTATGGCTACACCTTC. Its protein is CSAREVGYGYTF.

The chain is built from TRBV12-3 or TRBV12-4 and TRBJ2-2; D ambiguous. Trimming pared 5 bases from V and 0 bases from J, leaving 13 bases between. The length of the CDR3 is 16 residues. For the CDR3, the DNA is TGTGCCAGCAGTCCCCGAGGCGGTTCGAACACCGGGGAGCTGTTTTTT. This gives the protein CASSPRGGSNTGELFF.